This T cell receptor beta chain was captured by sequencing in a study of shared clonotypes between healthy human individuals. This CDR3 comprises 16 residues. CDR1 is ENHRY and CDR2 is SYGVKD in the germline V gene. V shed 2 bases and J shed 0 bases, with 13 bases lying between them. Data came from immunoSEQ multiplex PCR; TCRdb stores just in-frame clones and leaves some out. The sample lists a few million clones, over 85% seen once, with around 0.14% in the top ten. The chain combines TRBV10-3 with TRBJ1-1; D not resolved. The sequence was collected from a man between 18 and 29 years old in good health. The sample taken for sequencing was naive CD4+ T cells sorted from blood. Stated subset: CD45RA+ positively selected. In DNA form, the CDR3 reads TGTGCCATCAGTGAGGTAAAGTACAGTTTGAACACTGAAGCTTTCTTT. It translates to CAISEVKYSLNTEAFF.